A single sample is the source of the 9 T cell receptor beta chains below, sequenced in a study of response to subunit inactivated influenza vaccine. A single record per CDR3 protein comes from TCRdb applying MiXCR to the RT-PCR reads. The profile shows roughly 670,000 distinct CDR3 sequences, less than 15% of them singletons. Source: PBMCs from blood, taken approximately 15 days before vaccination. The receptor source for this set is a man aged 50 or older who received an inactivated influenza vaccine.

This clonotype has a handful of counts. The chain couples TRBV7-2 to TRBJ1-2; D is undetermined. Germline V lookup: CDR1 SGHTA, CDR2 FQGNSA. Trimming stripped 3 bases from V and 1 base from J, with 12 bases between. This CDR3 has 15 amino acids. CDR3 DNA sequence: TGTGCCAGCAGCTTGGGCCCTCAGAGTAACTATGGCTACACCTTC. Translation: CASSLGPQSNYGYTF.

There are a few counts of this clonotype. The chain couples TRBV20-1 to TRBJ2-6; a possible D gene is TRBD1 (6 bases). CDR3 length: 15 amino acids. Germline V gene sequence: CDR1 DFQATT, CDR2 SNEGSKA (reference sequence). Trimming took 6 bases from V and 1 from J, leaving 13 bases between them. The CDR3 bases are TGCAGTGCGCGCATAACAGGGTCTGGGGCCAACGTCCTGACTTTC. The encoded protein is CSARITGSGANVLTF.

This clonotype was observed a handful of times. The chain uses TRBV12-3 or TRBV12-4 and TRBJ1-1, with 9 bases matching TRBD1. The V and J ends lost 5 bases and 4 bases, in that order; junction bases with no gene match: 8. The CDR3 runs to 15 residues. CDR3 in amino acids: CASSPDGTGRTEAFF. The CDR3 DNA is TGTGCCAGCAGTCCAGATGGGACAGGGCGCACTGAAGCTTTCTTT.

The chain links TRBV5-1 to TRBJ2-7; 9 bases fit TRBD2. This CDR3 is 16 amino acids long. CDR1 is SGHRS and CDR2 is YFSETQ in the germline V gene. V trimming: 3 bases; J trimming: 1 base; junction bases outside the gene matches: 8. The CDR3 region has the DNA TGCGCCAGCAGCTCCTCGACTAGCGGCTATTCCTACGAGCAGTACTTC. Protein: CASSSSTSGYSYEQYF.

Only a few counts were recorded for this clonotype. This CDR3 reads CASSIGRGNANTGELFF. As DNA, the CDR3 is TGTGCCAGTAGTATAGGTAGGGGGAACGCGAACACCGGGGAGCTGTTTTTT. This rearrangement joins TRBV19 to TRBJ2-2; D is possibly TRBD1 (6 bases). Trimming shortened V by 1 base and J by 0 bases, and 12 bases separated the two germline ends. This CDR3 region has 17 residues. Germline assignment: CDR1 LNHDA and CDR2 SQIVND (reference sequence). The variable domain in full, with the rest retrieved from reference TRBV19 and TRBJ2-2, is DGGITQSPKYLFRKEGQNVTLSCEQNLNHDAMYWYRQDPGQGLRLIYYSQIVNDFQKGDIAEGYSVSREKKESFPLTVTSAQKNPTAFYLCASSIGRGNANTGELFFGEGSRLTVL.

The chain carries TRBV7-8 and TRBJ2-3; 7 bases line up with TRBD1. CDR3 length equals 15 residues. Germline CDR1 reads SGHVS; CDR2 reads FQNEAQ. V was clipped by 3 bases and J by 2 bases; unmatched bases: 5. The CDR3 nucleotides are TGTGCCAGCAGCTTTAAGGGGGCTAACACAGATACGCAGTATTTT. Amino acid sequence: CASSFKGANTDTQYF.

V and J are TRBV10-3 and TRBJ2-1, with 9 bases lining up with TRBD2. CDR1 is ENHRY and CDR2 is SYGVKD in the germline V gene. The CDR3 sequence is 15 residues long. Trimming removed 4 bases from V and 6 bases from J; junction bases left unmatched: 7. The CDR3 sequence: CAISGWREGPNEQFF. The DNA of the CDR3 is TGTGCCATCAGTGGGTGGCGGGAGGGCCCCAATGAGCAGTTCTTC.

There are a few counts of this clonotype. The chain links TRBV29-1 to TRBJ2-1, with TRBD2 matching 11 bases. Germline CDR1 and CDR2: SQVTM and ANQGSEA. Trimming took 2 bases from V and 9 from J; bases not matched to a gene: 9. This CDR3 region has 15 residues. CDR3 sequence (DNA): TGCAGCGTTGAATTGGATAGCGGGAGGGCCGCTGAGCAGTTCTTC. Protein sequence: CSVELDSGRAAEQFF.

CDR3 nucleotides: TGCAGTGCTAGAAAAGGACATGGAGGTTCCTACGAGCAGTACTTC. Translating gives CSARKGHGGSYEQYF. The chain has TRBV20-1 and TRBJ2-7, with D tentatively TRBD1 or TRBD2 (5 bases each). CDR3 size: 15 residues. Germline V CDR1 and CDR2: DFQATT, SNEGSKA (reference sequence). V lost 2 bases and J lost 1, with 15 bases in between.